What follows are 21 T cell receptor beta chains derived from one specimen sequenced in a study of technical replicates of blood from a handful of donors. Only in-frame clones appear in the TCRdb table, and some are missing; sequencing was by immunoSEQ multiplex PCR. The sample contains roughly 65,000 clones, about 87% of which appear only once. Sequencing was done on a sample of PBMCs. Receptor source: a human donor in good health. Some clones in this sample may be carry-over from other donors' samples.

The chain couples TRBV4-3 to TRBJ2-3, with 7 bases fitting TRBD2. The CDR3 is 15 residues long. Germline V gene sequence: CDR1 LGHNA, CDR2 YSLEER. V dropped 3 bases and J dropped 3; count of bases not matched to a gene: 6. CDR3 residues: CASSQGGVRTDTQYF. In DNA form, the CDR3 reads TGCGCCAGCAGCCAGGGGGGGGTGAGGACAGATACGCAGTATTTT.

V and J are TRBV9 and TRBJ2-3; D might be TRBD2 (5 bases). The V end lost 3 bases, the J end lost 6 bases, and 14 bases lay between the germline ends. Germline V gene data show CDR1 as SGDLS and CDR2 as YYNGEE. The CDR3 extends over 14 amino acids. CDR3 region: CASSEEPAADTQYF. CDR3 DNA: TGTGCCAGCAGCGAAGAACCAGCGGCGGATACGCAGTATTTT.

This clone was found once. This chain links TRBV6-5 with TRBJ2-7; D is perhaps TRBD2 (6 bases). From germline, CDR1 is MNHEY and CDR2 SVGAGI. This CDR3 has 16 residues. Trimming left V 0 bases short and J 5 bases short, with 17 bases between. CDR3 region: CASSYSPGVGLNEQYF. CDR3 sequence (DNA): TGTGCCAGCAGTTACTCCCCGGGGGTGGGTTTGAACGAGCAGTACTTC.

The sample holds one count of this clone. V is TRBV27 and J is TRBJ2-2, with 7 nucleotides matching TRBD2. Per germline, CDR1 MNHEY and CDR2 SMNVEV (reference sequence). V gave up 4 bases and J gave up 3 bases; unmatched junction bases: 5. This CDR3 has 15 amino acids. CDR3 sequence: CASSSGEGHTGELFF. The CDR3 region has the DNA TGTGCCAGCAGTTCGGGGGAGGGCCACACCGGGGAGCTGTTTTTT.

This clone was observed a single time. This sequence joins TRBV5-4 and TRBJ2-5; possible D gene TRBD1, 6 bases. Per germline, CDR1 SGHNT and CDR2 YYREEE (reference sequence). V was trimmed by 5 bases and J by 5 bases, leaving 13 bases between them. The CDR3 has 13 amino acids. In DNA, the CDR3 is TGTGCCAGCAGTGCCGAGGGGGAGGAGACCCAGTACTTC. The encoded protein is CASSAEGEETQYF.

The V call is TRBV4-3, the J call TRBJ2-3; D call uncertain. CDR3 length equals 17 residues. Germline CDR1 and CDR2: LGHNA and YSLEER. The V gene lost 0 bases and the J gene lost 3 bases, with 16 bases spanning the gap. The CDR3 reads CASSQEIYGPHTDTQYF. The CDR3 DNA reads TGCGCCAGCAGCCAAGAGATCTATGGGCCGCATACAGATACGCAGTATTTT.

This rearrangement joins TRBV29-1 to TRBJ2-7; 10 positions agree with TRBD1. This CDR3 contains 17 residues. Per germline, CDR1 SQVTM and CDR2 ANQGSEA. Trimming cost V 5 bases and J 4 bases; bases outside gene matches: 17. The CDR3 loop reads CSVRTGGSATGKYEQYF. CDR3 sequence (DNA): TGCAGCGTTCGGACAGGGGGAAGCGCAACAGGAAAGTACGAGCAGTACTTC.

The rearrangement uses TRBV4-3 and TRBJ2-2, with D perhaps matching TRBD1 (6 bases). The length of the CDR3 is 14 residues. The germline V gene encodes CDR1 LGHNA and CDR2 YSLEER. Deletions cut 2 bases from V and 11 bases from J, with 15 bases between. CDR3 protein: CASSQSQGSGELFF. CDR3 in DNA: TGCGCCAGCAGCCAATCACAGGGCTCAGGCGAGCTGTTTTTT.

V is TRBV5-4 and J is TRBJ2-1; 8 bases agree with TRBD2. Trimming removed 3 bases from V and 6 bases from J; junction bases left unmatched: 2. Germline CDR1 SGHNT, CDR2 YYREEE (reference sequence). The length of the CDR3 is 13 residues. The CDR3 sequence is CASSSGTSNEQFF. The DNA for the CDR3 is TGTGCCAGCAGCTCTGGGACTAGCAATGAGCAGTTCTTC.

The chain couples TRBV4-2 to TRBJ2-7; possibly TRBD2 for D (5 bases). The CDR3 contains 13 residues. V gave up 4 bases and J gave up 5 bases, with 12 bases separating them. Germline CDR1 is LGHNA and CDR2 is YNFKEQ. The CDR3 reads CASSPSRAHEQYF. The CDR3 DNA sequence: TGTGCCAGCAGCCCCTCGCGGGCCCACGAGCAGTACTTC.

This chain joins TRBV5-4 and TRBJ2-3, with a tentative D call TRBD2 (6 bases). There are 14 residues in the CDR3. Trimming took off 1 base at V and 2 bases at J, with 8 bases between the two ends. CDR1 and CDR2 (germline): SGHNT, YYREEE (reference sequence). The CDR3 sequence: CASSLPGVTDTQYF. The CDR3 nucleotides are TGTGCCAGCAGCTTGCCGGGAGTCACAGATACGCAGTATTTT. Full variable domain (missing parts from reference TRBV5-4 and TRBJ2-3): ETGVTQSPTHLIKTRGQQVTLRCSSQSGHNTVSWYQQALGQGPQFIFQYYREEENGRGNFPPRFSGLQFPNYSSELNVNALELDDSALYLCASSLPGVTDTQYFGPGTRLTVL.

The V and J genes are TRBV9 and TRBJ2-1; 10 bases are shared with TRBD2. V trimming: 4 bases; J trimming: 3 bases; junction bases outside the gene matches: 19. The CDR3 loop spans 20 amino acids. Germline V lookup: CDR1 SGDLS, CDR2 YYNGEE. DNA of the CDR3: TGTGCCAGCAGCACCGACTTGGCCGGGACTAGCGCGCCCCGCTACAATGAGCAGTTCTTC. It codes for CASSTDLAGTSAPRYNEQFF.

The chain carries TRBV15 and TRBJ2-7, with TRBD2 as a possible D gene (7 bases). Trimming took off 4 bases at V and 4 bases at J, with 8 bases between the two ends. The CDR3 loop spans 12 amino acids. Per germline, CDR1 LNHNV and CDR2 YYDKDF (reference sequence). CDR3 sequence: CATSKGGYEQYF. CDR3 in DNA: TGTGCCACCAGCAAGGGGGGGTACGAGCAGTACTTC. The whole variable domain, filled in from reference TRBV15 and TRBJ2-7, reads DAMVIQNPRYQVTQFGKPVTLSCSQTLNHNVMYWYQQKSSQAPKLLFHYYDKDFNNEADTPDNFQSRRPNTSFCFLDIRSPGLGDTAMYLCATSKGGYEQYFGPGTRLTVT.

The rearrangement joins TRBV7-2 to TRBJ1-5; the D is unclear. V lost 0 bases and J 5 bases, leaving 8 bases between the germline ends. The CDR3 totals 14 residues. Germline loops: CDR1 SGHTA, CDR2 FQGNSA. As DNA, the CDR3 is TGTGCCAGCAGCTTAGCTTTGCGGGATCAGCCCCAGCATTTT. Encoded protein: CASSLALRDQPQHF.

This sequence joins TRBV19 and TRBJ2-1, with TRBD2 identical over 7 bases. V shed 3 bases and J 4 bases; nucleotides not matched to a gene: 15. Germline assignment: CDR1 LNHDA and CDR2 SQIVND (reference sequence). This CDR3 has 18 residues. CDR3 bases: TGTGCCAGTAGTATGGATCCGGGACTAACTTTTTTATACAATGAGCAGTTCTTC. Amino acids: CASSMDPGLTFLYNEQFF.

The chain has TRBV7-9 and TRBJ1-3, with 9 bases identical to TRBD1. The length of the CDR3 is 15 residues. J was trimmed by 4 bases and V by 5 bases; bases with no gene match: 6. Germline CDR1 is SEHNR and CDR2 is FQNEAQ (reference sequence). CDR3 DNA sequence: TGTGCCAGCAGCGCTCCGGGACAGGGCGGAAACACCATATATTTT. As protein: CASSAPGQGGNTIYF.

The gene calls are TRBV25-1 and TRBJ2-7, with 11 bases fitting TRBD1. The CDR3 is made up of 15 amino acids. Germline CDR1 and CDR2: MGHDK and SYGVNS. V lost 6 bases and J lost 6; bases outside the gene matches: 10. CDR3 in amino acids: CASRAGQGVGGEQYF. As DNA, the CDR3 is TGTGCCAGCAGGGCGGGACAGGGGGTTGGTGGCGAGCAGTACTTC.

V gene TRBV7-2 combines with J gene TRBJ2-7, with D uncertain. Trimming removed 5 bases at V and 6 bases at J, with 8 bases between. Germline V CDR1 and CDR2: SGHTA, FQGNSA. The CDR3 contains 11 residues. In DNA form, the CDR3 reads TGTGCCAGCAGCGGCCAAAGCGAGCAGTACTTC. This sequence encodes CASSGQSEQYF.

The CDR3 coding sequence is TGTGCCAGCAGTGATACGGGGGCAGATACGCAGTATTTT. It encodes CASSDTGADTQYF. V gene TRBV6-4 combines with J gene TRBJ2-3, with D perhaps matching TRBD2 (6 bases). Germline assignment: CDR1 MRHNA and CDR2 SNTAGT. V was cut by 3 bases and J by 4 bases, with 8 bases left in between. The CDR3 contains 13 residues.

This chain uses TRBV2 with TRBJ2-3; 9 bases are shared with TRBD2. After removal of 11 bases from V and 3 bases from J, the junction contained 3 bases not matched to a gene. This CDR3 is built from 12 residues. Germline V gene data show CDR1 as SNHLY and CDR2 as FYNNEI. CDR3 sequence (DNA): TGTGCCGGAGCGGGAGGAACAGATACGCAGTATTTT. Protein sequence: CAGAGGTDTQYF.

The chain combines TRBV18 with TRBJ1-3; D is ambiguous. The germline V gene encodes CDR1 KGHSH and CDR2 LQKENI. V was shortened by 6 bases and J by 1 base, with 19 bases between the two germline ends. There are 17 residues in the CDR3. CDR3 nucleotide sequence: TGTGCCAGCTCCCTCCTGGAGAGTTTGTCATCTGGAAACACCATATATTTT. Protein sequence: CASSLLESLSSGNTIYF.